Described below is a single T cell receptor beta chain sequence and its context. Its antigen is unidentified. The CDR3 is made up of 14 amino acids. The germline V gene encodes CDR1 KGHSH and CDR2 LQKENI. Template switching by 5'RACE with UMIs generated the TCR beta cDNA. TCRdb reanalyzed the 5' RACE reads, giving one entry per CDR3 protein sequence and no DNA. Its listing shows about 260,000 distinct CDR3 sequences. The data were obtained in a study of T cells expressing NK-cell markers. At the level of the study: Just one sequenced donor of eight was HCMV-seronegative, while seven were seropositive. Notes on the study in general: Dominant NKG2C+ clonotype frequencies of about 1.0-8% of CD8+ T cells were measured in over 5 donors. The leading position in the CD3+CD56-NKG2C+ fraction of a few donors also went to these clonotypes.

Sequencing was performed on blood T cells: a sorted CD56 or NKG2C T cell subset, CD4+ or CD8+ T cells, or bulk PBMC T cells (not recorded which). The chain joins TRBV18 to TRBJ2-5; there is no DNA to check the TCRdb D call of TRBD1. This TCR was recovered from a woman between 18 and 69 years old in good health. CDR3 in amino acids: CASSPGQGLETQYF. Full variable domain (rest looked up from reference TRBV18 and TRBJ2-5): NAGVMQNPRHLVRRRGQEARLRCSPMKGHSHVYWYRQLPEEGLKFMVYLQKENIIDESGMPKERFSAEFPKEGPSILRIQQVVRGDSAAYFCASSPGQGLETQYFGPGTRLLVL.